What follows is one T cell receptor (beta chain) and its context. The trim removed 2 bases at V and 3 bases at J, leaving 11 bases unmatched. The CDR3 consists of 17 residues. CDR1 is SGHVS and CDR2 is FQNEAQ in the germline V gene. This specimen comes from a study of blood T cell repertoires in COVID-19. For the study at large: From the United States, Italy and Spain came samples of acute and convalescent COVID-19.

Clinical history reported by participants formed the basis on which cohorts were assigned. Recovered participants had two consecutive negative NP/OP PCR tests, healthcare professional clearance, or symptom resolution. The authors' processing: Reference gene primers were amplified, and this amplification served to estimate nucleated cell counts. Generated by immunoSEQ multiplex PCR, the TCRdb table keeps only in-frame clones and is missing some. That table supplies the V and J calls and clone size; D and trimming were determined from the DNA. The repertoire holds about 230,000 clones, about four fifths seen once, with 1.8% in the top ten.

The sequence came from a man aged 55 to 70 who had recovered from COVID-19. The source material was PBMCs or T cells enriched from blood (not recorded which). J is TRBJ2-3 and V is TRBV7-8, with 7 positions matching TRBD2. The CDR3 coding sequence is TGTGCCAGCAGCTTAAACCCGGGTCCGGGGGGAACAGATACGCAGTATTTT. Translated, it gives CASSLNPGPGGTDTQYF.